The text below deals with one TCR beta chain. No cognate antigen has been identified for it. Base-call qualities are not available, and no considerably larger clone is one nucleotide away. Collaborating institutions collected whole blood in K2EDTA tubes following their own protocols. For TCRbeta analysis, collaborators shipped samples as frozen whole blood, isolated PBMCs, or DNA extracted from either of those sample types. This sample is drawn from a study of blood T cell repertoires in COVID-19 (dated by TCRdb to between 2020 and 2021). For the study in its entirety: Samples from collaborators originated in the United States, Italy and Spain and spanned both the acute and convalescent phases of COVID-19. The material from the prospective study consisted of cDNA or gDNA derived from T cells, B-cell-depleted T cells, or PBMCs. The repertoires were released in a freely available public database intended as a resource for research on the immune response to SARS-CoV-2. The dataset comprised deeply sampled blood TCRbeta repertoires from subjects exposed to, actively infected with, or recovered from COVID-19. The samples were drawn from the first 160 participants of the ongoing ImmuneRACE study and from roughly 1,300 subjects provided by 6 global collaborators. A de-identified subject ID, COVID-19 status, age in years and sex were almost always included in the sample metadata. Where available, HLA class I and class II types were taken from metadata supplied by the sample provider and were not determined by assay-based typing. What the research found in general, with its limitations: How much clinical and demographic metadata was included differed by source and by participant, and the metadata was provided uncurated.

The CDR3 holds 14 amino acids from the cysteine to the phenylalanine. Of the read, only the CDR3 DNA is kept; its 42 bases are in frame from base 1. V was cut back by 6 bases and J by 5 bases, leaving a gap of 13 bases between them. CDR1 is given as SGHAT and CDR2 as FQDESV, both from the germline V gene (reference sequence). TCRbeta CDR3 regions were amplified from genomic DNA using the immunoSEQ Assay, a bias-controlled multiplex PCR. On the study's bioinformatics: Within the assay, amplification of reference gene primers was used to estimate how many nucleated cells each sample contained. To quantify the absolute abundance of each unique TCRbeta CDR3 rearrangement, sequence reads were collapsed and filtered. For each sample, productive Simpson clonality was calculated as the square root of Simpson's diversity index over productive rearrangements. In its TCRdb copy, this immuneACCESS table keeps in-frame sequences only and misses some clones. Where compared with another copy, unresolved V genes explain less than half of these, and the others have no known cause. Clone size and V and J calls were adopted from that table, with D and trimming inferred from the DNA. A total of approximately 190,000 clones appear in this sample, more than 75% of them only once. The top ten constitute around 5.7% of the sample.

The chain is encoded by TRBV11-1 joined to TRBJ2-2, and the D gene may be TRBD2, 5 bases matching. Sample: peripheral blood. The TCR originated in a man aged 80 or over with acute or convalescent COVID-19. CDR3 region: CASSSRRSTGELFF. The nucleotide sequence reads as follows: TGTGCCAGCAGTTCCCGGAGGTCTACCGGGGAGCTGTTTTTT.